This T cell receptor (beta chain) emerged from a study of shared clonotypes between healthy human individuals (dated by TCRdb to the early 2020s). As for the study more broadly: A few men and a couple of women, aged 18 to 49 years, made up the cohort. To estimate repertoire size and how much clonotypes are shared between individuals, the study performed deep sequencing of blood TCR repertoires from 4 to 6 healthy adults. To increase sequencing depth and limit assay-specific biases, TCR repertoire library preparation and sequencing were carried out by different laboratories using diverse techniques. Per donor, leukapheresis produced somewhere between about 0.85 and 10 billion PBMCs.

Results the study describes overall, beyond this receptor: Because the study included only a small number of donors, the genetic and exposure-history diversity represented was limited. Pairwise subsampling indicated that sequencing depth was expected to affect the degree of clonotype sharing among donors. Sampling was limited to blood, and TCR repertoires in tissue likely differ from TCR repertoires in blood.

Using the deep immunoSEQ assay, multiplex PCR amplified TCR CDR3 regions from genomic DNA. For each cell subset, the extracted genomic DNA was distributed evenly across all wells of several immunoSEQ 96-well plates, and each plate served as one replicate. Each replicate PCR for unsorted PBMC received roughly 300 ng genomic DNA, equal to approximately 29,000 T cell genomes. Unsorted PBMC genomic DNA was sequenced across ten immunoSEQ deep assay plates. The purified libraries were quantified using a Qubit 3.0 fluorometer, sized with a Bioanalyzer 2100, and then quantified again using the KAPA Library Quantification kit. Each immunoSEQ 96-well plate was sequenced on its own single-read 150-cycle Illumina NextSeq 550 flow cell. The authors' pipeline ran thus. Because only junctional sequences without quality scores were contained in the immunoSEQ output, filtering matching that applied to full-length reads could not be performed. To assign V/J genes and CDR3, sequences were annotated using PyIR, a Python wrapper for IgBLAST v1.9, with IMGT germline references. Reads with weak V/J assignments (E-value above 1e-6), missing CDR3, stop codons, out-of-frame junctions, or ambiguous translated residues were removed. V3J clonotypes were defined as sequences sharing the same inferred V gene, J gene, and CDR3 amino acid sequence. The percentage overlap between two repertoires was calculated by dividing the number of shared unique clonotypes by the size of the smaller repertoire. Richness of each repertoire was evaluated using RTK rarefaction, the Chao1 estimator, and Recon v2.1 estimates of unobserved clonotypes. What TCRdb holds here is the immuneACCESS table cut down to in-frame rearrangements. Part of the clones is not present; checked against another copy, under half of the missing clones reflect an unresolved V gene, and the others are unexplained. V and J calls and clone size are those listed in that table; D and trimming were worked out from the DNA. The sample yields about 510,000 clones; about 80% were counted once. The ten biggest clones cover around 13% of the sample.

A remark on this clone: This clone's antigen is unknown. Base qualities are not provided; no much larger clone lies one nucleotide away.

The donors were healthy, HIV-negative adults who had no recently reported acute infections or vaccinations. Every donor was a Caucasian adult living in Nashville, Tennessee, USA. For unsorted samples, roughly 90 million PBMCs were counted, and genomic DNA was extracted using the QIAamp DNA Blood Mini kit. After blood collection by leukapheresis, PBMCs were isolated using Ficoll-Histopaque density gradient centrifugation and then cryopreserved in the vapor phase of liquid nitrogen. Looking up the germline V gene yields CDR1 SGHRS and CDR2 YFSETQ. The CDR3 runs 15 residues from the cysteine to the phenylalanine. Just CDR3 DNA is preserved here, 45 bases in frame from base 1. V is clipped by 4 bases and J by 4 bases, and the sequence between their germline boundaries is 17 bases long.

Sequenced sample: PBMCs. The V gene is TRBV5-1 and the J gene is TRBJ1-2; the best D guess is TRBD1, with 6 bases matching. This clonotype originated in a woman between 40 and 50 years old in good health. Some clones in this sample may be carry-over from other donors' samples. The bases are TGCGCCAGCAGCCAACTCAGGGGCCCCCTCTATGGCTACACCTTC. The encoded protein is CASSQLRGPLYGYTF.